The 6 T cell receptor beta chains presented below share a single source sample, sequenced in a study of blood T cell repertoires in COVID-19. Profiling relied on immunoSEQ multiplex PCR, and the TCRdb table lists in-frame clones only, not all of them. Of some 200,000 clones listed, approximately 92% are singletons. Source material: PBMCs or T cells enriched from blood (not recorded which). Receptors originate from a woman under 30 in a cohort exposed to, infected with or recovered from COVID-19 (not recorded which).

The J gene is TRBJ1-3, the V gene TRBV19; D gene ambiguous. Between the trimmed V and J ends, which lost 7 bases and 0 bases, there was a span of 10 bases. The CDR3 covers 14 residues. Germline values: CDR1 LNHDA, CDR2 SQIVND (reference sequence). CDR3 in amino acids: CASTRDFSGNTIYF. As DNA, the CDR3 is TGTGCCAGTACCCGGGATTTCTCTGGAAACACCATATATTTT.

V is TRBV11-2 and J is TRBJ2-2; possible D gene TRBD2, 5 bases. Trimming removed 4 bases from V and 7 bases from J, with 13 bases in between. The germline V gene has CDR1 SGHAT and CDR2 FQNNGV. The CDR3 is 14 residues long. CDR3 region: CASSWHSEGGELFF. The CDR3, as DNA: TGTGCCAGCAGCTGGCACTCAGAGGGCGGGGAGCTGTTTTTT. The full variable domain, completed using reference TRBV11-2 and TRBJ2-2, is EAGVAQSPRYKIIEKRQSVAFWCNPISGHATLYWYQQILGQGPKLLIQFQNNGVVDDSQLPKDRFSAERLKGVDSTLKIQPAKLEDSAVYLCASSWHSEGGELFFGEGSRLTVL.

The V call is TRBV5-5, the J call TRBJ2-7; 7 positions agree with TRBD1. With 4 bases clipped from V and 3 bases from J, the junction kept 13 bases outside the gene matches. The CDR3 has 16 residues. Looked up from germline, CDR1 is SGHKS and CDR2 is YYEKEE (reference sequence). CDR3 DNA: TGTGCCAGCAGCCCGTCCTCCACCCGACAGGGCTACGAGCAGTACTTC. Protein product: CASSPSSTRQGYEQYF.

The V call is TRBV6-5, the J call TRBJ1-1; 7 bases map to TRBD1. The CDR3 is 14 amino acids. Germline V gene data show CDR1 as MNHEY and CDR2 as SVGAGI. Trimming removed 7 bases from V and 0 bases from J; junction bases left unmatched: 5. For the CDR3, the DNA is TGTGCCAGCACCAGGGGGTCGGTGAACACTGAAGCTTTCTTT. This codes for CASTRGSVNTEAFF.

DNA of the CDR3: TGTGCCAGCAGCTTGACATCGGGGAACACCATATATTTT. Amino acids: CASSLTSGNTIYF. The chain combines TRBV11-3 with TRBJ1-3; D is unclear. The CDR3 extends over 13 amino acids. With 3 bases removed from V and 7 bases from J, the gap between germline ends came to 10 bases. Germline values: CDR1 SGHNT, CDR2 YENEEA.

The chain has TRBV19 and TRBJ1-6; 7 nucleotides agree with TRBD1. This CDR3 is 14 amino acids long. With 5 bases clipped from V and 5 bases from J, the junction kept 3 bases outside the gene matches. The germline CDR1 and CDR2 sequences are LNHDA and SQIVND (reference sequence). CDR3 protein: CASSFGQDNSPLHF. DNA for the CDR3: TGTGCCAGTAGTTTCGGACAGGATAATTCACCCCTCCACTTT.